The 20 T cell receptor beta chains below all came from one sample that was sequenced in a study of blood T cell repertoires in COVID-19. The table came from immunoSEQ multiplex PCR; TCRdb's copy has only in-frame clones and leaves some out. The sample consists of about 460,000 clones, around nine tenths of them appearing once. The sequencing input was PBMCs or T cells enriched from blood (not recorded which). The receptors were sampled from a woman aged 55-70 years who had recovered from COVID-19.

The chain has TRBV10-2 and TRBJ2-5, with TRBD1 matching 10 bases. Looked up from germline, CDR1 is WSHSY and CDR2 is SAAADI. CDR3 length: 13 amino acids. V lost 10 bases to trimming and J lost 5 bases; unmatched junction nucleotides: 7. CDR3 nucleotide sequence: TGCGCCACTCGACAGGGGGCGTGGGAGACCCAGTACTTC. Translation gives CATRQGAWETQYF.

The rearrangement joins TRBV6-4 to TRBJ2-2, with TRBD1 matching over 7 bases. The trim removed 6 bases at V and 7 bases at J, leaving 8 bases unmatched. This CDR3 is 14 amino acids long. The germline CDR1 and CDR2 sequences are MRHNA and SNTAGT. CDR3 nucleotides: TGTGCCAGCAGCCTCGGGACAGCCGTCGGGGAGCTGTTTTTT. Amino acids: CASSLGTAVGELFF.

This chain uses TRBV6-4 with TRBJ2-1, with 12 bases lining up with TRBD2. Germline CDR1 is MRHNA and CDR2 is SNTAGT. V trimming: 5 bases; J trimming: 8 bases; junction bases outside the gene matches: 1. The CDR3 has 13 residues. The CDR3 sequence is CASSLAGGYEQFF. CDR3 sequence (DNA): TGTGCCAGCAGTCTAGCGGGGGGGTATGAGCAGTTCTTC.

The rearrangement joins TRBV3-1 (or the pseudogene TRBV3-2) to TRBJ1-2, with 9 bases aligning to TRBD1. Germline CDR1 and CDR2: LGHDT and YNNKEL (reference sequence). J lost 2 bases, V lost 0 bases, and 13 bases had no gene match. The CDR3 sequence is 19 residues long. CDR3 nucleotides: TGTGCCAGCAGCCAAGATAAAGCCGGGACAGGGCCTACGAACTATGGCTACACCTTC. This gives the protein CASSQDKAGTGPTNYGYTF.

This rearrangement joins TRBV20-1 to TRBJ2-5; D gene uncertain. The V gene lost 0 bases and the J gene lost 3 bases, with 2 bases spanning the gap. The length of the CDR3 is 11 residues. Germline CDR1 is DFQATT and CDR2 is SNEGSKA (reference sequence). The CDR3 protein is CSARDKETQYF. As DNA, the CDR3 is TGCAGTGCTAGAGATAAAGAGACCCAGTACTTC.

The chain is built from TRBV5-6 and TRBJ1-6; 8 bases match TRBD1. Germline loops: CDR1 SGHDT, CDR2 YYEEEE. V lost 0 bases, J lost 8 bases, and 4 bases stayed unmatched. This CDR3 is 15 amino acids long. This chain's CDR3 is CASSLGSGGDSPLHF. In DNA form, the CDR3 reads TGTGCCAGCAGCTTGGGGTCAGGGGGCGATTCACCCCTCCACTTT. Supplemented by reference TRBV5-6 and TRBJ1-6, the full variable domain reads DAGVTQSPTHLIKTRGQQVTLRCSPKSGHDTVSWYQQALGQGPQFIFQYYEEEERQRGNFPDRFSGHQFPNYSSELNVNALLLGDSALYLCASSLGSGGDSPLHFGNGTRLTVT.

The chain couples TRBV10-3 to TRBJ2-2; 8 bases are a match to TRBD2. This CDR3 is 16 amino acids long. Germline assignment: CDR1 ENHRY and CDR2 SYGVKD. Trimming at V came to 8 bases and at J to 3 bases, leaving 11 bases not matched to a gene. CDR3 coding DNA: TGTGCCATCTCGGAGTCGGGGGGGACCTACACCGGGGAGCTGTTTTTT. This sequence encodes CAISESGGTYTGELFF.

The CDR3 nucleotides are TGTGCCAGCAGTTACGCGACAGGGACCTCTGGAAACACCATATATTTT. This translates into CASSYATGTSGNTIYF. This chain uses TRBV6-5 with TRBJ1-3, with 7 bases fitting TRBD1. After removal of 2 bases from V and 0 bases from J, the junction contained 4 bases not matched to a gene. The CDR3 length is 16 residues. CDR1 and CDR2 from the germline V gene are MNHEY and SVGAGI.

J is TRBJ1-6 and V is TRBV4-1, with 8 bases aligning to TRBD1. This CDR3 region has 15 residues. The germline gives CDR1 MGHRA, CDR2 YSYEKL. V shed 4 bases and J 6 bases; nucleotides not matched to a gene: 5. The CDR3 DNA reads as TGCGCCAGCAGCCCGGACAGGGCGGGTAATTCACCCCTCCACTTT. It translates to CASSPDRAGNSPLHF.

The J gene is TRBJ2-3, the V gene TRBV7-2, with TRBD2 identical over 10 bases. The ends lost 5 bases at V and 7 bases at J; junction bases unmatched: 18. CDR3 length equals 18 residues. Germline CDR1 SGHTA, CDR2 FQGNSA. The CDR3 sequence: CASSPSGTSDWLRNTQYF. CDR3 in DNA: TGTGCCAGCAGCCCCTCCGGGACTAGCGACTGGTTACGGAATACGCAGTATTTT.

V and J are TRBV6-5 and TRBJ1-5, with a possible D match to TRBD1 (5 bases). The CDR3 has 13 residues. Looked up from germline, CDR1 is MNHEY and CDR2 is SVGAGI. V lost 4 bases to trimming and J lost 5 bases, with 9 bases between them. CDR3 loop: CASSSTVYQPQHF. CDR3 DNA sequence: TGTGCCAGCAGTTCGACAGTTTATCAGCCCCAGCATTTT.

The rearrangement joins TRBV24-1 to TRBJ1-4; TRBD1 matches 8 bases. Losses at the gene ends were 3 bases for V and 5 bases for J; bases not matched to a gene: 4. CDR1 and CDR2 from the germline V gene are KGHDR and SFDVKD. This CDR3 is built from 15 residues. CDR3 sequence (DNA): TGTGCCACCAGTGATGGACAGGGAGTCAATGAAAAACTGTTTTTT. Its translation: CATSDGQGVNEKLFF.

The chain has TRBV12-3 or TRBV12-4 and TRBJ2-3, with 11 nucleotides matching TRBD2. V shed 6 bases and J 5 bases; nucleotides not matched to a gene: 1. The CDR3 runs to 13 residues. CDR3 nucleotides: TGTGCCAGCAGACTAGCGGGGGAAGATACGCAGTATTTT. It encodes CASRLAGEDTQYF.

In DNA form, the CDR3 reads TGTGCCAGCAGTCTCGGACAGGGCGGTAAAAATCAGCCCCAGCATTTT. As protein: CASSLGQGGKNQPQHF. The chain combines TRBV6-6 with TRBJ1-5, with TRBD1 identical over 8 bases. The V and J ends lost 5 bases and 4 bases, in that order; junction bases with no gene match: 10. The germline gives CDR1 MNHNY, CDR2 SVGAGI (reference sequence). The CDR3 is made up of 16 amino acids.

This chain uses TRBV13 with TRBJ1-6; TRBD1 might be the D (5 bases). CDR3 length: 17 amino acids. Trimming removed 5 bases from V and 1 base from J, with 15 bases in between. CDR1 and CDR2 from the germline V gene are PRHDT and FYEKMQ (reference sequence). This CDR3 is CASSPQGKGSYNSPLHF. In DNA, the CDR3 is TGTGCCAGCAGCCCGCAGGGAAAAGGGTCCTATAATTCACCCCTCCACTTT. The full variable domain, with the rest looked up from reference TRBV13 and TRBJ1-6, is AAGVIQSPRHLIKEKRETATLKCYPIPRHDTVYWYQQGPGQDPQFLISFYEKMQSDKGSIPDRFSAQQFSDYHSELNMSSLELGDSALYFCASSPQGKGSYNSPLHFGNGTRLTVT.

This chain joins TRBV6-5 and TRBJ2-2; the match to TRBD1 covers 7 bases. The junction had 6 bases not matched to a gene; V was cut back by 2 bases and J by 3 bases. Looked up from germline, CDR1 is MNHEY and CDR2 is SVGAGI. The CDR3 has 16 amino acids. The CDR3 sequence: CASSYQGGADTGELFF. The CDR3 DNA reads TGTGCCAGCAGTTACCAAGGGGGCGCGGACACCGGGGAGCTGTTTTTT.

The chain employs TRBV13 and TRBJ1-2; 8 nucleotides align to TRBD1. The germline CDR1 and CDR2 sequences are PRHDT and FYEKMQ (reference sequence). The CDR3 length is 14 residues. After removal of 1 base from V and 6 bases from J, the junction contained 4 bases not matched to a gene. As DNA, the CDR3 is TGTGCCAGCAGCTTAGACGACAGGGGACATGGCTACACCTTC. Protein sequence: CASSLDDRGHGYTF.

The chain links TRBV11-2 to TRBJ2-5; D may be TRBD1 (6 bases). The CDR3 loop spans 15 amino acids. Germline lookup yields CDR1 SGHAT and CDR2 FQNNGV. V was cut by 5 bases and J by 0 bases, with 13 bases left in between. CDR3 coding DNA: TGTGCCAGCAGCACTGGGGGCCGTAACCAAGAGACCCAGTACTTC. Its protein is CASSTGGRNQETQYF. The whole variable domain, filled in from reference TRBV11-2 and TRBJ2-5, reads EAGVAQSPRYKIIEKRQSVAFWCNPISGHATLYWYQQILGQGPKLLIQFQNNGVVDDSQLPKDRFSAERLKGVDSTLKIQPAKLEDSAVYLCASSTGGRNQETQYFGPGTRLLVL.

This chain uses TRBV15 with TRBJ1-4, with D uncertain. The ends were cut back, 3 bases at V and 5 bases at J, with 10 bases in the middle. There are 14 residues in the CDR3. In germline, CDR1 is LNHNV, CDR2 YYDKDF (reference sequence). CDR3 loop: CATSSRGRNEKLFF. Written as DNA, the CDR3 is TGTGCCACCAGCAGCCGAGGAAGAAATGAAAAACTGTTTTTT.

The chain links TRBV19 to TRBJ2-5; 8 bases fit TRBD2. The germline V gene has CDR1 LNHDA and CDR2 SQIVND (reference sequence). The trim removed 4 bases at V and 5 bases at J, leaving 6 bases unmatched. The CDR3 runs 14 residues. This CDR3 reads CASSSGGLLETQYF. CDR3 coding DNA: TGTGCCAGTAGTAGCGGGGGGCTATTGGAGACCCAGTACTTC.